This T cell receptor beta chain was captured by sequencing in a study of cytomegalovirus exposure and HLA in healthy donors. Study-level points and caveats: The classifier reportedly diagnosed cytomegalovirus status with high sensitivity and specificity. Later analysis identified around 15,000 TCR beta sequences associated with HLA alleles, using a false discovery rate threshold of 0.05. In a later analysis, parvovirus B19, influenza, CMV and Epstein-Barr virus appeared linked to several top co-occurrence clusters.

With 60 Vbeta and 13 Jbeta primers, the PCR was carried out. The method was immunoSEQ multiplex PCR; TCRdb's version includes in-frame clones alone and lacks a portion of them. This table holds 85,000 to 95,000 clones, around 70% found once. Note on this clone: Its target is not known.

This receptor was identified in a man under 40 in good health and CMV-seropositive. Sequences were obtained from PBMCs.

CDR3 coding DNA: TGCGCCAGCAGCCAGTCAGAGTGGAGTTACGAGCAGTACTTC. This codes for CASSQSEWSYEQYF. J is TRBJ2-7 and V is TRBV4-1; D not resolved. V lost 3 bases and J lost 4, with 13 bases in between. CDR3 length equals 14 residues. In germline, CDR1 is MGHRA, CDR2 YSYEKL.